A selection of T cell receptor beta chains follows, all from one sample in a study of radiotherapy plus CTLA-4 blockade in lung cancer. Measured with immunoSEQ multiplex PCR; TCRdb has only the in-frame clones, and not every one. The sample includes about 59,000 clones, roughly 76% of them seen just once. Sample: peripheral blood, taken from a patient treated with radiotherapy plus ipilimumab. These receptors were taken from a human donor with non-small cell lung cancer whose response to radiotherapy plus ipilimumab could not be evaluated. Both conserved end residues are part of each CDR3. The order of the fields is V gene, D gene, clone size, J gene, CDR3 protein, CDR3 DNA. A D gene is named only where the DNA matches it firmly. Expanded clones are given a class, and other clones once, few, many or no size at all.

>TRBV5-6|TRBD1|NA|TRBJ2-7
CASKLNRGSLYEQYF
TGTGCCAGCAAACTAAACAGGGGGAGCCTCTACGAGCAGTACTTC
>TRBV5-1|NA|few|TRBJ2-7
CASSLGGSSYEQYF
TGCGCCAGCAGCTTGGGCGGTAGCAGCTACGAGCAGTACTTC
>TRBV6-6|NA|NA|TRBJ1-6
CASSYDGLHF
TGTGCCAGCAGTTACGACGGGCTCCACTTT
>TRBV11-3|NA|NA|TRBJ1-2
CASSLGGGYTF
TGTGCCAGCAGCTTAGGGGGCGGCTACACCTTC
>TRBV5-6|TRBD1|NA|TRBJ2-1
CASSLGRGNLYNEQFF
TGTGCCAGCAGCTTGGGCAGGGGGAACCTCTACAATGAGCAGTTCTTC
>TRBV27|TRBD1|NA|TRBJ2-7
CASSFSGTGTYEQHF
TGTGCCAGCAGTTTCTCAGGGACAGGAACCTACGAGCAGCACTTC
>TRBV29-1|TRBD1|NA|TRBJ2-1
CSVVWDRAYNEQFF
TGCAGCGTTGTTTGGGACAGGGCCTACAATGAGCAGTTCTTC
>TRBV29-1|TRBD1|NA|TRBJ1-2
CSVAVGGRWQGVEGYTF
TGCAGCGTTGCGGTTGGTGGAAGGTGGCAGGGGGTAGAGGGCTACACCTTC
>TRBV2|NA|NA|TRBJ1-1
CASSRWAGNTEAFF
TGTGCCAGCAGCCGGTGGGCGGGTAACACTGAAGCTTTCTTT
>TRBV5-1|NA|once|TRBJ2-1
CASSSEIFTGNEQFF
TGCGCCAGCAGCTCGGAAATTTTTACGGGCAATGAGCAGTTCTTC
>TRBV4-1|NA|NA|TRBJ1-5
CASSQDPGGNQPQHF
TGCGCCAGCAGCCAAGACCCAGGGGGCAATCAGCCCCAGCATTTT
>TRBV9|TRBD1|NA|TRBJ2-7
CASSGQGQQTYEQYF
TGTGCCAGCAGCGGACAGGGCCAACAGACCTACGAGCAGTACTTC
>TRBV7-9|TRBD1|NA|TRBJ2-2
CASSTRDRYGELFF
TGTGCCAGCAGCACCCGGGACAGATACGGGGAGCTGTTTTTT
>TRBV11-3|NA|few|TRBJ2-3
CASSSLTIYTDTQYF
TGTGCCAGCAGCTCCTTGACAATATACACAGATACGCAGTATTTT
>TRBV7-2|NA|NA|TRBJ1-2
CASSPGGRNYGYTF
TGTGCCAGCAGCCCGGGGGGGCGTAACTATGGCTACACCTTC
>TRBV11-2|NA|NA|TRBJ2-3
CASSREGRLRDTQYF
TGTGCCAGCAGCCGGGAAGGGCGGCTCCGCGATACGCAGTATTTT